The sequence of this T cell receptor (beta chain) was determined in a study of CD8 T cells in Susac syndrome. Random hexamers primed reverse transcription of about 0.5 to 1 ug RNA. immunoSEQ multiplex PCR amplified TCR beta CDR3 across 54 Vbeta, 13 Jbeta. TCRdb used MiXCR to reprocess the immunoSEQ multiplex PCR reads, holding one entry per CDR3 protein. Of about 120,000 distinct CDR3 sequences listed, approximately 91% are singletons. CDR3 length: 15 residues. In germline, CDR1 is SGHRS, CDR2 YFSETQ. V was cut by 4 bases and J by 4 bases, with 17 bases left in between. The origin of this receptor is a human donor in good health. The chain links TRBV5-1 to TRBJ1-1, with TRBD1 as a possible D gene (6 bases). Source material: CD4+ T cells from PBMCs. The CDR3 spells CASSEAGVPGTEAFF. CDR3 nucleotide sequence: TGCGCCAGCAGCGAGGCAGGGGTACCGGGCACTGAAGCTTTCTTT.